This entry concerns a single T cell receptor (beta chain). No antigen is known for it. The entry originates in a study of T cells after posttransplantation cyclophosphamide. Study-wide points: After PTCy, TRB diversity resembled that of CNI/methotrexate controls. Donor CD8+ memory clones often dominated recipient blood repertoires at later times.

Cells defined as naive were viable CD3+CD4+ or CD3+CD8+ and CCR7+CD45RA+CD45RO-CD95-CD27+CD28+. Peripheral blood was collected from the related graft donor on the marrow donation day. The CDR3 is 16 residues long. V lost 4 bases to trimming and J lost 4 bases; unmatched junction nucleotides: 9. In germline, CDR1 is SNHLY, CDR2 FYNNEI. The assay was immunoSEQ multiplex PCR, and TCRdb's table has in-frame clones only and misses some. Of roughly 23,000 clones in the sample, 95% to 98% were seen once. This receptor was taken from a man aged 45-65 years in good health, CMV-negative, and a related stem cell transplant donor. The gene calls are TRBV2 and TRBJ1-4; 7 bases match TRBD1. The sample was naive CD4+ T cells sorted from PBMCs. For the CDR3, the DNA is TGTGCCAGCAGTGTGAGACAGGGTGGAATTAATGAAAAACTGTTTTTT. Its translation is CASSVRQGGINEKLFF.